The 24 T cell receptor beta chains reported below all come from one sample, sequenced in a study of blood T cell repertoires in COVID-19. Some clones are missing from TCRdb's copy, which holds only in-frame ones; the method was immunoSEQ multiplex PCR. The table includes tens of thousands of clones, roughly 83% detected once. The sample comprised peripheral blood. The receptors come from a human donor in a cohort sampled during active COVID-19.

Regarding this clone: A junction boundary mismatches the germline segment, possibly from a read error. The chain joins TRBV19 to TRBJ2-4, with D possibly TRBD1 on 6 matching bases. The germline CDR1 and CDR2 sequences are LNHDA and SQIVND (reference sequence). The length of the CDR3 is 11 residues. The CDR3 protein is CASSGQSSFSF. CDR3 sequence (DNA): TGTGCCAGTAGCGGACAGAGCTCCTTTTCCTTC.

The V and J genes are TRBV28 and TRBJ2-7, with 10 positions matching TRBD1. The junction had 3 bases not matched to a gene; V was cut back by 5 bases and J by 2 bases. The CDR3 sequence is 14 residues long. The germline CDR1 and CDR2 sequences are MDHEN and SYDVKM. In DNA form, the CDR3 reads TGTGCCAGCAGTCGGGGACAGGGGACCTACGAGCAGTACTTC. Translating gives CASSRGQGTYEQYF. The full variable domain, its missing parts supplied by reference TRBV28 and TRBJ2-7, is DVKVTQSSRYLVKRTGEKVFLECVQDMDHENMFWYRQDPGLGLRLIYFSYDVKMKEKGDIPEGYSVSREKKERFSLILESASTNQTSMYLCASSRGQGTYEQYFGPGTRLTVT.

J is TRBJ1-5 and V is TRBV6-5, with D perhaps TRBD1 (6 bases). V was pared by 5 bases and J by 6 bases, with 17 bases between. Germline V gene data show CDR1 as MNHEY and CDR2 as SVGAGI. CDR3 length equals 15 residues. The CDR3: CASSPRGGGLQPQHF. The CDR3, as DNA: TGTGCCAGCAGTCCCCGGGGAGGGGGGCTTCAGCCCCAGCATTTT.

This sequence joins TRBV6-5 and TRBJ1-3, with D possibly being TRBD1 (5 bases). Germline V gene data show CDR1 as MNHEY and CDR2 as SVGAGI. CDR3 length equals 14 residues. The V end was cut by 8 bases, the J end by 3 bases, with 14 bases between. This chain's CDR3 is CASGRGGGGNTIYF. The CDR3 coding sequence is TGTGCCAGCGGACGAGGCGGGGGTGGAAACACCATATATTTT.

The genes are TRBV29-1 and TRBJ2-3, with 9 bases identical to TRBD1. CDR1 and CDR2 (germline): SQVTM, ANQGSEA. J was trimmed by 5 bases and V by 4 bases; bases with no gene match: 4. This CDR3 region has 13 residues. The CDR3 region has the DNA TGCAGCGTTGGACAGGGGGGGCAAGATACGCAGTATTTT. Translation: CSVGQGGQDTQYF.

The chain has TRBV25-1 and TRBJ1-3; D may be TRBD1 (6 bases). Germline assignment: CDR1 MGHDK and CDR2 SYGVNS. Trimming pared 6 bases from V and 4 bases from J, leaving 13 bases between. The CDR3 contains 14 residues. The CDR3 here is CASSLTGTGNTIYF. CDR3 nucleotides: TGTGCCAGCAGCCTTACAGGGACGGGAAACACCATATATTTT.

This clone was seen a handful of times. This chain links TRBV6-2 or TRBV6-3 with TRBJ2-4, with TRBD2 matching over 11 bases. Germline trimming cut 0 bases from V and 10 bases from J; bases unmatched to any gene: 8. This CDR3 is 16 amino acids long. Germline V gene lookup returns CDR1 MNHEY and CDR2 SVGEGT. The CDR3 protein is CASSYSKLAGGSIQYF. The CDR3 nucleotides are TGTGCCAGCAGTTACTCGAAGCTAGCGGGGGGTAGTATTCAGTACTTC.

The gene calls are TRBV19 and TRBJ2-7; 7 bases map to TRBD2. The CDR3 runs to 15 residues. With V trimmed by 2 bases and J by 5 bases, 9 bases remained unmatched. CDR1 LNHDA and CDR2 SQIVND come from the germline V gene (reference sequence). The CDR3 loop reads CASSINPGEGNEQYF. DNA for the CDR3: TGTGCCAGTAGTATAAACCCCGGGGAGGGTAACGAGCAGTACTTC.

CDR3 coding DNA: TGTGCCAGTAGTAGTCGGGACAGTCCCTACGAGCAGTACTTC. Translated, it gives CASSSRDSPYEQYF. This chain joins TRBV19 and TRBJ2-7, with 7 bases matching TRBD1. Germline assignment: CDR1 LNHDA and CDR2 SQIVND (reference sequence). The V gene end was trimmed by 4 bases and the J gene end by 2 bases; junction bases not matched to a gene: 5. This CDR3 has 14 residues.

The V call is TRBV28, the J call TRBJ2-7, with a tentative D call TRBD2 (6 bases). Looked up from germline, CDR1 is MDHEN and CDR2 is SYDVKM. The CDR3 extends over 13 amino acids. V lost 11 bases, J lost 1 base, and 15 bases lay in between. The CDR3 loop is CASAWGDSYEQYF. CDR3 nucleotide sequence: TGTGCCTCAGCATGGGGGGATTCCTACGAGCAGTACTTC.

Only a few counts were recorded for this clone. The chain has TRBV30 and TRBJ1-6; 9 bases match TRBD1. The V segment lost 5 bases and the J segment 0 bases; nucleotides outside the gene matches: 8. There are 17 residues in the CDR3. Germline-derived CDR1 and CDR2 are GTSNPN and SVGIG (reference sequence). CDR3 in DNA: TGTGCCTGGCGGACAGGGGTTTATAGCTCCTATAATTCACCCCTCCACTTT. Its protein is CAWRTGVYSSYNSPLHF. The variable domain in full, with the rest retrieved from reference TRBV30 and TRBJ1-6, is SQTIHQWPATLVQPVGSPLSLECTVEGTSNPNLYWYRQAAGRGLQLLFYSVGIGQISSEVPQNLSASRPQDRQFILSSKKLLLSDSGFYLCAWRTGVYSSYNSPLHFGNGTRLTVT.

The chain uses TRBV19 and TRBJ1-2, with D hard to call. The germline CDR1 and CDR2 sequences are LNHDA and SQIVND (reference sequence). The length of the CDR3 is 13 residues. V lost 10 bases, J lost 2 bases, and 14 bases lay in between. The CDR3, as DNA: TGTGCCACGCCCGAGTACCCCAACTATGGCTACACCTTC. Translation: CATPEYPNYGYTF.

With respect to this clone: At one of its ends the junction is not consistent with the germline gene, which may arise from a read error. V is TRBV6-6 and J is TRBJ1-4, with 7 bases aligning to TRBD1. The CDR3 contains 13 residues. CDR1 MNHNY and CDR2 SVGAGI come from the germline V gene (reference sequence). The CDR3 region is CASNGDSYEKLFF. The CDR3 DNA follows: TGTGCCAGCAACGGGGACAGCTATGAGAAACTGTTTTTT.

The sample holds a few counts of this clone. The chain couples TRBV2 to TRBJ2-3, with D hard to call. Trimming removed 3 bases from V and 0 bases from J, with 10 bases in between. The CDR3 runs to 15 residues. The germline gives CDR1 SNHLY, CDR2 FYNNEI. CDR3 amino acids: CASSENLPSTDTQYF. In DNA form, the CDR3 reads TGTGCCAGCAGTGAGAACCTACCAAGCACAGATACGCAGTATTTT.

The chain carries TRBV5-1 and TRBJ1-4; 8 bases align to TRBD1. V lost 3 bases to trimming and J lost 7 bases; unmatched junction nucleotides: 8. The V gene's germline CDR1 is SGHRS and CDR2 YFSETQ. The CDR3 extends over 15 amino acids. The DNA for the CDR3 is TGCGCCAGCAGCTGGGGGGACAGGCTACTTGAAAAACTGTTTTTT. It is translated as CASSWGDRLLEKLFF. The full variable domain, completed using reference TRBV5-1 and TRBJ1-4, is KAGVTQTPRYLIKTRGQQVTLSCSPISGHRSVSWYQQTPGQGLQFLFEYFSETQRNKGNFPGRFSGRQFSNSRSEMNVSTLELGDSALYLCASSWGDRLLEKLFFGSGTQLSVL.

A few counts support this clone. The chain uses TRBV3-1 (or the pseudogene TRBV3-2) and TRBJ1-2; possible D gene TRBD1, 5 bases. This CDR3 has 13 residues. The V end lost 3 bases, the J end lost 3 bases, and 8 bases lay between the germline ends. In germline, CDR1 is LGHDT, CDR2 YNNKEL (reference sequence). The CDR3 bases are TGTGCCAGCAGCCACAAGGGGTACTATGGCTACACCTTC. Its translation is CASSHKGYYGYTF.

This clone was detected only a few times. This rearrangement joins TRBV7-6 to TRBJ1-2; D perhaps matches TRBD1 (6 bases). Per germline, CDR1 SGHVS and CDR2 FNYEAQ. This CDR3 contains 15 residues. V was pared by 1 base and J by 7 bases, with 16 bases between. The CDR3 here is CASSLEETGGSGYTF. CDR3 DNA: TGTGCCAGCAGCTTAGAGGAGACGGGGGGCTCTGGCTACACCTTC.

The count of this clone is one. The V call is TRBV3-1 (or the pseudogene TRBV3-2), the J call TRBJ2-5; 7 nucleotides line up with TRBD2. The germline CDR1 and CDR2 sequences are LGHDT and YNNKEL (reference sequence). This CDR3 has 17 amino acids. V lost 1 base and J lost 2; bases outside the gene matches: 10. Here the CDR3 reads CASSQGRPGGRQETQYF. CDR3 nucleotide sequence: TGTGCCAGCAGCCAAGGTCGTCCGGGGGGACGGCAAGAGACCCAGTACTTC.

Concerning this clone itself: A junction end diverges from the germline sequence, so it may reflect a read error. This chain links TRBV20-1 with TRBJ1-2; 10 bases agree with TRBD1. Per the germline V gene, CDR1 is DFQATT and CDR2 is SNEGSKA (reference sequence). The CDR3 is 11 amino acids. CDR3 amino acids: CSAPSGTGDSF. The CDR3 region has the DNA TGCAGTGCCCCATCCGGGACAGGGGATTCCTTC.

This clone was found a few times. CDR3 nucleotides: TGCGCCAGCAGGGAGGGAATCTATGGCTACACCTTC. This translates into CASREGIYGYTF. The chain uses TRBV5-1 and TRBJ1-2; D gene uncertain. The CDR3 is 12 residues long. CDR1 and CDR2 from the germline V gene are SGHRS and YFSETQ. V was clipped by 5 bases and J by 4 bases, with 9 bases between them.

This clone was seen only once. J is TRBJ1-1 and V is TRBV5-1, with unresolved D. The germline gives CDR1 SGHRS, CDR2 YFSETQ. This CDR3 region has 14 residues. Trimming took off 0 bases at V and 8 bases at J, with 14 bases between the two ends. The CDR3 DNA follows: TGCGCCAGCAGCTTGGATGCACCCACTGCGGAAGCTTTCTTT. It specifies CASSLDAPTAEAFF.

The V and J genes are TRBV15 and TRBJ2-7; 8 positions match TRBD1. Germline V lookup: CDR1 LNHNV, CDR2 YYDKDF (reference sequence). The ends lost 3 bases at V and 4 bases at J; junction bases unmatched: 5. The CDR3 is 14 amino acids. CDR3: CATSSGQGPYEQYF. In DNA form, the CDR3 reads TGTGCCACCAGCAGTGGACAGGGCCCATACGAGCAGTACTTC.

The chain has TRBV30 and TRBJ2-3, with 7 bases identical to TRBD2. With V trimmed by 4 bases and J by 2 bases, 15 bases remained unmatched. Per the germline V gene, CDR1 is GTSNPN and CDR2 is SVGIG (reference sequence). This CDR3 is built from 17 residues. The CDR3 reads CAWTDVGLVGNTDTQYF. DNA for the CDR3: TGTGCCTGGACCGACGTCGGACTAGTTGGGAACACAGATACGCAGTATTTT.

This rearrangement joins TRBV5-5 to TRBJ1-6; 9 positions match TRBD1. Unmatched junction bases numbered 6, after V lost 4 bases and J lost 10 bases. Germline values: CDR1 SGHKS, CDR2 YYEKEE (reference sequence). There are 14 residues in the CDR3. CDR3 bases: TGTGCCAGCAGCCCAGGGACAGGGTCCTCACCCCTCCACTTT. It encodes CASSPGTGSSPLHF.